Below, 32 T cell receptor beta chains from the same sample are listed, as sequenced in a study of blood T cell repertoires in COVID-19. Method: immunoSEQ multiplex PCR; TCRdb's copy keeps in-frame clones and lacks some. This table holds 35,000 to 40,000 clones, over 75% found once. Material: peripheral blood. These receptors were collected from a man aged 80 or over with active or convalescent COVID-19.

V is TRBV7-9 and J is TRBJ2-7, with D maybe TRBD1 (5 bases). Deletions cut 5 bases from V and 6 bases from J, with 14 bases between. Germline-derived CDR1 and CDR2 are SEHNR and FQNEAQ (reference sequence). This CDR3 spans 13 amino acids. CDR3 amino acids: CASSPRAGIEQYF. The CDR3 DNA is TGTGCCAGCAGCCCAAGGGCAGGGATCGAGCAGTACTTC.

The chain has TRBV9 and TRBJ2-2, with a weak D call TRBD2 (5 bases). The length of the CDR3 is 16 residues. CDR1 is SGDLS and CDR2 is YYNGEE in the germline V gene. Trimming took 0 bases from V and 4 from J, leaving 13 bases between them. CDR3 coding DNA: TGTGCCAGCAGCGTAGTGTCTAGCTCGAGCACCGGGGAGCTGTTTTTT. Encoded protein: CASSVVSSSSTGELFF.

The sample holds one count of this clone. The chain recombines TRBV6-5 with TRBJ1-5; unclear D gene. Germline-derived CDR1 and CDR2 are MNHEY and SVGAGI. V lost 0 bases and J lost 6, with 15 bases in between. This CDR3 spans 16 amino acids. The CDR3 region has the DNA TGTGCCAGCAGTTACTCGAGGGCGGCAGACGGTCAGCCCCAGCATTTT. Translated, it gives CASSYSRAADGQPQHF.

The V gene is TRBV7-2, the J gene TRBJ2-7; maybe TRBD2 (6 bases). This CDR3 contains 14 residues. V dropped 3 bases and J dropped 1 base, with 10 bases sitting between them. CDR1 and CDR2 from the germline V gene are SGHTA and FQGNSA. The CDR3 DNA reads TGTGCCAGCAGCTTCGGGGGAACTTCCTACGAGCAGTACTTC. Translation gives CASSFGGTSYEQYF.

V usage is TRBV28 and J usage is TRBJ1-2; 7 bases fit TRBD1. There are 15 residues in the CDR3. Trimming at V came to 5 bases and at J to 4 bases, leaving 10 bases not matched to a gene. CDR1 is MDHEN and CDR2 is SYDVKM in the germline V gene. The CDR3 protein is CASSHRAGGGYGYTF. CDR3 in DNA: TGTGCCAGCAGTCATCGGGCAGGGGGAGGCTATGGCTACACCTTC.

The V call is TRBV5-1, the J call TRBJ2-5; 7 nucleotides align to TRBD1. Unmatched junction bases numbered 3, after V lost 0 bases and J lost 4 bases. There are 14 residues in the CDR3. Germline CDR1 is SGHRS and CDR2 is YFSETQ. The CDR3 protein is CASSLGGGAETQYF. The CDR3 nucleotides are TGCGCCAGCAGCTTGGGAGGGGGCGCAGAGACCCAGTACTTC.

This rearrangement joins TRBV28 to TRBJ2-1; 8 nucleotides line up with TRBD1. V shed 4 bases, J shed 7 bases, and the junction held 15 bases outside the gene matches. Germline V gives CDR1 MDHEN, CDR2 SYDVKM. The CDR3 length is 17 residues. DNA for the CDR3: TGTGCCAGCAGTTCGGACAGGGATAATTTGTTACAGAATGAGCAGTTCTTC. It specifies CASSSDRDNLLQNEQFF. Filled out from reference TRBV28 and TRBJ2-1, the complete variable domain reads DVKVTQSSRYLVKRTGEKVFLECVQDMDHENMFWYRQDPGLGLRLIYFSYDVKMKEKGDIPEGYSVSREKKERFSLILESASTNQTSMYLCASSSDRDNLLQNEQFFGPGTRLTVL.

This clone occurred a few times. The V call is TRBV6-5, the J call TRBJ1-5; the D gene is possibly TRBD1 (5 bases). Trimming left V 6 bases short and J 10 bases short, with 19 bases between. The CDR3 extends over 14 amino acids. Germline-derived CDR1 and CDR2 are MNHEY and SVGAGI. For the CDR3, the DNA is TGTGCCAGCAGACCGGGGGTCCTAGGGGAACCCCAGCATTTT. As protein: CASRPGVLGEPQHF.

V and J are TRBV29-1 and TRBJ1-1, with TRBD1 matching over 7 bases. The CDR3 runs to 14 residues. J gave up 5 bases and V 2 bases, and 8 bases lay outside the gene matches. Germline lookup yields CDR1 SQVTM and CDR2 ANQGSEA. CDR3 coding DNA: TGCAGCGTTGAAACAGGGGACGGAGGAACTGAAGCTTTCTTT. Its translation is CSVETGDGGTEAFF.

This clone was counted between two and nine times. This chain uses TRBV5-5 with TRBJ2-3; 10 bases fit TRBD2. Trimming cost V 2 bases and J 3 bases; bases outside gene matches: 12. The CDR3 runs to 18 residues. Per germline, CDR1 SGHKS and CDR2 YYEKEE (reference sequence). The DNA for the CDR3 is TGTGCCAGCAGCTTCCGCTTTAGTCTAGCGGGAGCAACAGATACGCAGTATTTT. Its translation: CASSFRFSLAGATDTQYF.

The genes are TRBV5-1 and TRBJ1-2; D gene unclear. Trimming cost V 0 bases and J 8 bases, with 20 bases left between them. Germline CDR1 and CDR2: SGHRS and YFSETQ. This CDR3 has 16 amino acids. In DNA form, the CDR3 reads TGCGCCAGCAGCTTGGGGACTTTCTCCTTCACCAGCGGCTACACCTTC. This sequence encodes CASSLGTFSFTSGYTF.

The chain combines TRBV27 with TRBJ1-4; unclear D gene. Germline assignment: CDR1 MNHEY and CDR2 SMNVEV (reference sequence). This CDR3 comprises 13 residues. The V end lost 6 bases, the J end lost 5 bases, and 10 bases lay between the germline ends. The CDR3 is CASSSWSNEKLFF. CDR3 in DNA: TGTGCCAGCAGCAGTTGGTCCAATGAAAAACTGTTTTTT.

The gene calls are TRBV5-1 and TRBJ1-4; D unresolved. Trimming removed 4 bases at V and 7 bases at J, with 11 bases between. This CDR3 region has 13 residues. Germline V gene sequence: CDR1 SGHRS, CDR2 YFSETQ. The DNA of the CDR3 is TGCGCCAGCAGCCCCCGACACCCTGAAAAACTGTTTTTT. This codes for CASSPRHPEKLFF.

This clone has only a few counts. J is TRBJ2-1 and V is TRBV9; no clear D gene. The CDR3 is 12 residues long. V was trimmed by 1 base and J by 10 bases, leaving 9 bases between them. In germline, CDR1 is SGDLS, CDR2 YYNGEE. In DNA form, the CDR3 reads TGTGCCAGCAGCGTACGCAGAGGAGAGCAGTTCTTC. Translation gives CASSVRRGEQFF.

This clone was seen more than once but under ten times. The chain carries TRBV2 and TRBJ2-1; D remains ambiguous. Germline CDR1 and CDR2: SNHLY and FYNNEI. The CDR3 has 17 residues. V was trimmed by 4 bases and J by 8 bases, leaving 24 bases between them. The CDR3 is CASSGPLTTSGMDEQFF. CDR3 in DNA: TGTGCCAGCAGTGGCCCCTTGACAACGTCAGGAATGGATGAGCAGTTCTTC.

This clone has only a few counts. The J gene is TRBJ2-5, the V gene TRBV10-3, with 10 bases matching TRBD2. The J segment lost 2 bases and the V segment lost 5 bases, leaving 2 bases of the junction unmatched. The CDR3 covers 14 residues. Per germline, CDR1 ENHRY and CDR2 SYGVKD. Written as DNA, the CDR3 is TGTGCCATCAGTAGGACTAGCGGACAAGAGACCCAGTACTTC. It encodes CAISRTSGQETQYF.

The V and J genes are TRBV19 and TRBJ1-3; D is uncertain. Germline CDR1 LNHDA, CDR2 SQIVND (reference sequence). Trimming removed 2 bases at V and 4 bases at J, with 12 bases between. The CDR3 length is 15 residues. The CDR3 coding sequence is TGTGCCAGTAGTATAACGGAGGGCGCGGGAAACACCATATATTTT. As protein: CASSITEGAGNTIYF.

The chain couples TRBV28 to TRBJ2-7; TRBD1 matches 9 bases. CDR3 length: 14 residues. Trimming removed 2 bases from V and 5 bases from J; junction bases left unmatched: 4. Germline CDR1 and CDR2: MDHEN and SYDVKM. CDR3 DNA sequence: TGTGCCAGCAGTTTAACAGGGGGCTACGACGAGCAGTACTTC. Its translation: CASSLTGGYDEQYF.

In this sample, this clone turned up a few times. The chain's CDR3 is CASSSFEAFF. The CDR3 DNA sequence: TGTGCCAGCAGTTCGTTTGAAGCTTTCTTT. V and J are TRBV7-4 and TRBJ1-1; no clear D gene. The V end was cut by 6 bases, the J end by 7 bases, with 6 bases between. From germline, CDR1 is SGHVT and CDR2 SQSDAQ. This CDR3 has 10 residues.

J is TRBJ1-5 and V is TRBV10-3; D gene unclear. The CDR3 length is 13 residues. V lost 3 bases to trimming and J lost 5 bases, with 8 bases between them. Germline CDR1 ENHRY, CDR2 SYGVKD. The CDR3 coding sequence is TGTGCCATCAGTGAAGGGAGGGATCAGCCCCAGCATTTT. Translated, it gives CAISEGRDQPQHF.

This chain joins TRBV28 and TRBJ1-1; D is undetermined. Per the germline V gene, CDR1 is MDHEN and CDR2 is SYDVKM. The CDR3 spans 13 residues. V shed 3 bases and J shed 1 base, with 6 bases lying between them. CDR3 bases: TGTGCCAGCAGTTTGGGCAGGAACACTGAAGCTTTCTTT. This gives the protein CASSLGRNTEAFF.

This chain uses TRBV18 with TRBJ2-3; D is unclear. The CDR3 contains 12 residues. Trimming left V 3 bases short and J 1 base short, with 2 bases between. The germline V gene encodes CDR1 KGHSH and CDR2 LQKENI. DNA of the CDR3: TGTGCCAGCTCACCCGGCACAGATACGCAGTATTTT. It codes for CASSPGTDTQYF.

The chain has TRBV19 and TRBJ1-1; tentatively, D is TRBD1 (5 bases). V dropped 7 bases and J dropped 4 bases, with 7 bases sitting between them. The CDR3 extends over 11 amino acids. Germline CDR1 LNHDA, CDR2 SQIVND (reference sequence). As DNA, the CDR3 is TGTGCCAGTAACACAGGCACTGAAGCTTTCTTT. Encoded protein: CASNTGTEAFF.

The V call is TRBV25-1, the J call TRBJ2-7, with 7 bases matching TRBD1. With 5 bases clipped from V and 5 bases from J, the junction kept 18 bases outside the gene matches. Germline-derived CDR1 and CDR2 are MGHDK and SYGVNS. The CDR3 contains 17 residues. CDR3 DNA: TGTGCCAGCAGTATGTCATCCGGGACAGTCCCTCTCCACGAGCAGTACTTC. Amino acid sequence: CASSMSSGTVPLHEQYF.

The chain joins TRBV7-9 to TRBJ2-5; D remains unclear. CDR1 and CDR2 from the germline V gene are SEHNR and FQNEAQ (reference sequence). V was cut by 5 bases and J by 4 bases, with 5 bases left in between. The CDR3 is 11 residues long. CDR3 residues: CASSPRETQYF. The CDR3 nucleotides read TGTGCCAGCAGCCCTCGAGAGACCCAGTACTTC.

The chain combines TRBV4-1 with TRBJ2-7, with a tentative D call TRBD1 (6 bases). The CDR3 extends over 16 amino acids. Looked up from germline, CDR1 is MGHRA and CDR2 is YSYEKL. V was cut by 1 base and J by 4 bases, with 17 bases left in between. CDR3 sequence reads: CASSQGSTGTGYEQYF. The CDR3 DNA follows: TGCGCCAGCAGCCAAGGGTCGACAGGCACCGGGTACGAGCAGTACTTC.

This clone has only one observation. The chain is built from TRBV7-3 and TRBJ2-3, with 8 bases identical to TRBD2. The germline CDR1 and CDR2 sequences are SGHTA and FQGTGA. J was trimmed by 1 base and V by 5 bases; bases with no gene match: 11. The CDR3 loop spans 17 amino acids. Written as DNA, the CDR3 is TGTGCCAGCAGCGCCAGACTAGCGTCTTCCCGCACAGATACGCAGTATTTT. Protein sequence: CASSARLASSRTDTQYF. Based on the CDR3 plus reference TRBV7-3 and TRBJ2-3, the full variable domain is GAGVSQTPSNKVTEKGKYVELRCDPISGHTALYWYRQSLGQGPEFLIYFQGTGAADDSGLPNDRFFAVRPEGSVSTLKIQRTERGDSAVYLCASSARLASSRTDTQYFGPGTRLTVL.

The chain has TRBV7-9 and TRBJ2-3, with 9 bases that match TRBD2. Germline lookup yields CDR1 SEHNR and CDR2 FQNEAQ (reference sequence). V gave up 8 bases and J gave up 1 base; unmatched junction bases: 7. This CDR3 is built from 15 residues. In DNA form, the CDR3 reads TGTGCCAGCGCCGGGCGGGAGGGCGGCACAGATACGCAGTATTTT. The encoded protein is CASAGREGGTDTQYF.

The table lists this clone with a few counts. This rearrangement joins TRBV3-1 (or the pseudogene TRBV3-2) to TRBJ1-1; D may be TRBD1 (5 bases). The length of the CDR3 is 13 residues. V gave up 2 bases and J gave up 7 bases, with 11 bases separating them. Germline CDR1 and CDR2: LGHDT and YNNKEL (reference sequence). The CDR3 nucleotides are TGTGCCAGCAGCCAACAGGGTTCCGGTGAAGCTTTCTTT. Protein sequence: CASSQQGSGEAFF.

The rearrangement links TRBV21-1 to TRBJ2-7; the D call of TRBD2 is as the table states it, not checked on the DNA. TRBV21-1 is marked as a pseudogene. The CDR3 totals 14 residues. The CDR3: CASSKGVHSYEQYF. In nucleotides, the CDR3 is TGTGCCAGCAGCAAAGGAGTGCATTCCTACGAGCAGTACTTC.

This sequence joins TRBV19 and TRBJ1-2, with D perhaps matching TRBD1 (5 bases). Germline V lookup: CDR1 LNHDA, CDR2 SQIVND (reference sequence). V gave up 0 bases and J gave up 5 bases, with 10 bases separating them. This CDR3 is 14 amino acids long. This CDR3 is CASSIDLGGYGYTF. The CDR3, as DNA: TGTGCCAGTAGTATAGATCTCGGGGGATATGGCTACACCTTC. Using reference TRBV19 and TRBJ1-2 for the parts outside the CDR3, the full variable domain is DGGITQSPKYLFRKEGQNVTLSCEQNLNHDAMYWYRQDPGQGLRLIYYSQIVNDFQKGDIAEGYSVSREKKESFPLTVTSAQKNPTAFYLCASSIDLGGYGYTFGSGTRLTVV.

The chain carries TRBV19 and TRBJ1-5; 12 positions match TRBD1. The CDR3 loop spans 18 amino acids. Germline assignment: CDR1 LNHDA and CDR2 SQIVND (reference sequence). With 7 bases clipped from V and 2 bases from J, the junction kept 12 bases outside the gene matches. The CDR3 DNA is TGTGCCAGTAAATCCATCGGGACAGGGGGCTTAGGCAATCAGCCCCAGCATTTT. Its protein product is CASKSIGTGGLGNQPQHF.